This TCR beta chain was sequenced during a study of T cell responses to AZD1222 COVID-19 vaccine. Generated by immunoSEQ multiplex PCR, the TCRdb table keeps only in-frame clones and is missing some. The sample lists about 120,000 clones, 80% to 90% occurring once. The CDR3 loop spans 12 amino acids. Germline lookup yields CDR1 GTSNPN and CDR2 SVGIG (reference sequence). V lost 4 bases and J 1 base, leaving 7 bases between the germline ends. This sequence joins TRBV30 and TRBJ1-1; D not certain. The sequencing here drew on peripheral blood, taken on day 0 of AZD1222 vaccination. This clonotype was sampled from an adult in good health. The CDR3 reads CAWNDGNTEAFF. In nucleotides, the CDR3 is TGTGCCTGGAACGATGGGAACACTGAAGCTTTCTTT.